This TCR beta chain was observed in a study of glioma-infiltrating T cells after dendritic cell vaccination. This sample's time point: after dendritic cell vaccination, including at tumor progression/relapse. Up to about 2 ug genomic DNA was used for TCRB CDR3 amplification. Repertoires were generated with immunoSEQ multiplex PCR, while TCRdb's copy carries only in-frame clones and drops some. The sample carries 90,000 to 110,000 clones, 90% recorded once. With 4 bases clipped from V and 8 bases from J, the junction kept 4 bases outside the gene matches. This CDR3 region has 12 residues. CDR1 is ENHRY and CDR2 is SYGVKD in the germline V gene.

Here the sequenced sample was blood, taken after dendritic cell vaccination. This clonotype was obtained from a human donor with glioblastoma. The rearrangement joins TRBV10-3 to TRBJ1-2, with 7 bases lining up with TRBD1. CDR3 residues: CAISADRAGYTF. The CDR3 DNA reads as TGTGCCATCAGTGCAGACAGGGCGGGCTACACCTTC.